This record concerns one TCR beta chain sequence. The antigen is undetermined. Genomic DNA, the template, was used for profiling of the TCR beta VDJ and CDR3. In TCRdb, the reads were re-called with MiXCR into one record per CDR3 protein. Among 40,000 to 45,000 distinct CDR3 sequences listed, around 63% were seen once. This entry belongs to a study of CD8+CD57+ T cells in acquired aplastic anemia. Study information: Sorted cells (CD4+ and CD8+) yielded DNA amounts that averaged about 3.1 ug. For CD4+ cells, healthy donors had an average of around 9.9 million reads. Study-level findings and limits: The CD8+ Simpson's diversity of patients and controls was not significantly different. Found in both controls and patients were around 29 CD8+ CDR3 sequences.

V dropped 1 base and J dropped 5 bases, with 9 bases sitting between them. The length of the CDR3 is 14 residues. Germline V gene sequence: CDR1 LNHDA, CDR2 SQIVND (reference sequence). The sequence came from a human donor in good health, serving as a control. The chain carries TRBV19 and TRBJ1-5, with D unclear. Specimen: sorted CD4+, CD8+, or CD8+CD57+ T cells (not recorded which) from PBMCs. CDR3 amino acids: CASSIGGFDQPQHF. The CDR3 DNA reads TGTGCCAGTAGTATAGGAGGCTTTGATCAGCCCCAGCATTTT.